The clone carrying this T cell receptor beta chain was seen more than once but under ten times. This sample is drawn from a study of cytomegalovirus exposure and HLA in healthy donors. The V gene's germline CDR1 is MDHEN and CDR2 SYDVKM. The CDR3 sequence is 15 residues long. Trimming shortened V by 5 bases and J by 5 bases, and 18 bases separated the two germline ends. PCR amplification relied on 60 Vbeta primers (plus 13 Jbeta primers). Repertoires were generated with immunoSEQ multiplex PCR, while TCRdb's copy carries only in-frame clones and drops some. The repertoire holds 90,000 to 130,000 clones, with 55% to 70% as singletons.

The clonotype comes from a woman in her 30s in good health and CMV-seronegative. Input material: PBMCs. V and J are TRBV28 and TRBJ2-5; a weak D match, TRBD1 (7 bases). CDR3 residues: CASSGGTVRRETQYF. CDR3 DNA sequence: TGTGCCAGCAGTGGGGGGACAGTGCGAAGGGAGACCCAGTACTTC.